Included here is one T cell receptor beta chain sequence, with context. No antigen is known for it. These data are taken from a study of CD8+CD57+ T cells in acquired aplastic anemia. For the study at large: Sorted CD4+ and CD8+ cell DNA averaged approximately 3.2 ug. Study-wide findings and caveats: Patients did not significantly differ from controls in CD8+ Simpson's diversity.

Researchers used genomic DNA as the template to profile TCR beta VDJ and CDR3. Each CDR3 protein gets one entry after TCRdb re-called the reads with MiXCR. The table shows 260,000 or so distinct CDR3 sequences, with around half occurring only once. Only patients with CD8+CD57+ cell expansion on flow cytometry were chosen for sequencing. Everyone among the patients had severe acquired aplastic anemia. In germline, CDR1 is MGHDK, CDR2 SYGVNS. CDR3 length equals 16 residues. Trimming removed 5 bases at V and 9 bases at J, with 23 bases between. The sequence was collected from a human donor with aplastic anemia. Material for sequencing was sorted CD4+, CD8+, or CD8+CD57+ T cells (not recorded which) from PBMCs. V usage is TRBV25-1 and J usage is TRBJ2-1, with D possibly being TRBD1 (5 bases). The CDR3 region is CASSFIGQRHQSEQFF. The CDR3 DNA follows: TGTGCCAGCAGTTTTATCGGACAACGGCACCAGAGTGAGCAGTTCTTC.